This T cell receptor (beta chain) appears in the sequencing data of a study of control samples from healthy donors and cancer patients. Profiled with immunoSEQ multiplex PCR; TCRdb holds only in-frame clones, not every one. This sample has 35,000 to 50,000 clones, with around 87% found just once. The junction had 9 bases not matched to a gene; V was cut back by 4 bases and J by 5 bases. This CDR3 has 16 residues. Germline V gene sequence: CDR1 SGDLS, CDR2 YYNGEE. With respect to this clone: This specimen includes other DNA sequences encoding the same CDR3.

This chain joins TRBV9 and TRBJ2-4, with TRBD2 matching 10 bases. This clonotype was obtained from a woman aged 55-69 years with lung cancer. Material: PBMCs. The DNA of the CDR3 is TGTGCCAGCAGCCAAATCGGACTAGCGGACGAAAACATTCAGTACTTC. Residues: CASSQIGLADENIQYF.